This T cell receptor (beta chain) was retrieved from a study of blood T cell repertoires in COVID-19. Overall study context: Sites in the United States, Italy and Spain provided acute and convalescent COVID-19 samples.

A single count supports this clone. V lost 2 bases, J lost 1 base, and 11 bases lay in between. CDR1 is KGHSH and CDR2 is LQKENI in the germline V gene. The CDR3 covers 15 residues. Generated by immunoSEQ multiplex PCR, the TCRdb table keeps only in-frame clones and is missing some. The sample consists of approximately 97,000 clones, about 86% of them appearing once. The rearrangement links TRBV18 to TRBJ1-1, with D unclear. This TCR derives from a man aged 45-65 years with COVID-19, enrolled during active disease. Sequencing input: peripheral blood. Here the CDR3 reads CASSPYGRENTEAFF. The CDR3, as DNA: TGTGCCAGCTCACCATACGGGCGGGAGAACACTGAAGCTTTCTTT. The variable domain in full, with the rest retrieved from reference TRBV18 and TRBJ1-1, is NAGVMQNPRHLVRRRGQEARLRCSPMKGHSHVYWYRQLPEEGLKFMVYLQKENIIDESGMPKERFSAEFPKEGPSILRIQQVVRGDSAAYFCASSPYGRENTEAFFGQGTRLTVV.